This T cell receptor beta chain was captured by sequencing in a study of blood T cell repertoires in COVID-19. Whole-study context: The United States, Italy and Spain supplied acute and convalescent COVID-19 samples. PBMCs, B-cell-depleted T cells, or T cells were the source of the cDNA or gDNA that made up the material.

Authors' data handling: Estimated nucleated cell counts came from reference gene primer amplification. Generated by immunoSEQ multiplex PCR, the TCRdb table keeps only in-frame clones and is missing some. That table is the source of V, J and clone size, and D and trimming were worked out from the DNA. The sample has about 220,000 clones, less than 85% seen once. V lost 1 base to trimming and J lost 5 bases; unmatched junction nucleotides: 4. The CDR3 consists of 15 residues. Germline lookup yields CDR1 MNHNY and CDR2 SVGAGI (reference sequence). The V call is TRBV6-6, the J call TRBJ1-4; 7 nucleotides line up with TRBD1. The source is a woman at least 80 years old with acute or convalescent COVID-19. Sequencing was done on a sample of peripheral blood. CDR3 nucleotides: TGTGCCAGCAGTTACTTACAGGGGCGGAATGAAAAACTGTTTTTT. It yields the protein CASSYLQGRNEKLFF.